This is a list of T cell receptor beta chains from one sample in a study of blood T cell repertoires in COVID-19. Libraries were prepared by immunoSEQ multiplex PCR; TCRdb keeps only in-frame clonotypes and omits some of them. The table lists about 220,000 clones, approximately 80% of them singletons. Sequencing was done on a sample of peripheral blood. The receptor source for this set is a human donor in a cohort sampled during active COVID-19. Both conserved end residues are part of each CDR3. The D gene is left open where the match is weak. Size values are once, few and many counts, or a class for expanded clones, and some rows have none.

clone_size | j_call | v_call | d_call | cdr3_nt | cdr3_aa
- | TRBJ2-5 | TRBV5-1 | - | TGCGCCAGCAGGCCAGGGCCATCTCAAGAGACCCAGTACTTC | CASRPGPSQETQYF
- | TRBJ1-5 | TRBV19 | - | TGTGCCACCACCCTCCCGGGGATTCAACAGCCCCAGCATTTT | CATTLPGIQQPQHF
- | TRBJ2-2 | TRBV7-2 | - | TGTGCCAGCAGCTTCGGGTGGGAGCTGTTTTTT | CASSFGWELFF
- | TRBJ1-4 | TRBV5-1 | - | TGCGCCAGCAGCTTGGCAGGGAATGAAAAACTGTTTTTT | CASSLAGNEKLFF
- | TRBJ2-6 | TRBV18 | TRBD2 | TGTGCCAGCTCACCACCGGGAGGGACTGGGGCCAACGTCCTGACTTTC | CASSPPGGTGANVLTF
- | TRBJ1-5 | TRBV2 | - | TGTGCCAGCAGTGAAGGGGTGCGGCAGCCCCAGCATTTT | CASSEGVRQPQHF
- | TRBJ1-2 | TRBV7-9 | TRBD1 | TGTGCCAGCAGTTCGACAGGGGGGGACTATGGCTACACCTTC | CASSSTGGDYGYTF
few | TRBJ1-2 | TRBV7-2 | TRBD1 | TGTGCCAGCAGCTTTGGGACAGGCGGGAGCTACACCTTC | CASSFGTGGSYTF
- | TRBJ2-6 | TRBV29-1 | - | TGCAGCGTTGGGGGGGGCACAGGAGGGGCCAACGTCCTGACTTTC | CSVGGGTGGANVLTF
- | TRBJ2-1 | TRBV5-1 | - | TGCGCCAGCAGCAGGGTAATTCCTAGCAACGATGAGCAGTTCTTC | CASSRVIPSNDEQFF
- | TRBJ1-1 | TRBV3-1/TRBV3-2 | - | TGTGCCAGCAGCCAAGCCCCCCCTACTGAAGCTTTCTTT | CASSQAPPTEAFF
- | TRBJ2-5 | TRBV4-1 | TRBD2 | TGCGCCAGCAGCAAACCGGGACTAGAAGAGACCCAGTACTTC | CASSKPGLEETQYF
- | TRBJ1-1 | TRBV5-4 | - | TGTGCCAGCAGCTTGGCTAAGAACACTGAAGCTTTCTTT | CASSLAKNTEAFF
- | TRBJ2-1 | TRBV5-1 | - | TGCGCCAGCAGCTCTTTAGGTGAGTCGGGACACTACAATGAGCAGTTCTTC | CASSSLGESGHYNEQFF